The 21 T cell receptor beta chains given below trace back to one sample, sequenced in a study of blood T cell repertoires in COVID-19. Measured with immunoSEQ multiplex PCR; TCRdb has only the in-frame clones, and not every one. The sample lists approximately 200,000 clones; around 87% were seen once. The sample comprised PBMCs or T cells enriched from blood (not recorded which). Receptor source: a woman in her twenties or thirties who had recovered from COVID-19.

The gene calls are TRBV13 and TRBJ2-3, with D maybe TRBD1 (5 bases). With 5 bases removed from V and 2 bases from J, the gap between germline ends came to 14 bases. CDR1 and CDR2 from the germline V gene are PRHDT and FYEKMQ (reference sequence). CDR3 size: 15 residues. The CDR3 region has the DNA TGTGCCAGCAGCCCCCCAAAGGGGTACACAGATACGCAGTATTTT. This sequence encodes CASSPPKGYTDTQYF. Based on the CDR3 plus reference TRBV13 and TRBJ2-3, the full variable domain is AAGVIQSPRHLIKEKRETATLKCYPIPRHDTVYWYQQGPGQDPQFLISFYEKMQSDKGSIPDRFSAQQFSDYHSELNMSSLELGDSALYFCASSPPKGYTDTQYFGPGTRLTVL.

This chain joins TRBV19 and TRBJ1-4; D possibly corresponds to TRBD1 (6 bases). CDR1 is LNHDA, CDR2 SQIVND, per germline (reference sequence). Trimming removed 3 bases from V and 3 bases from J, with 11 bases in between. The CDR3 loop spans 15 amino acids. CDR3 nucleotide sequence: TGTGCCAGTAGTATCGGACAGAGGGCTAATGAAAAACTGTTTTTT. It codes for CASSIGQRANEKLFF.

The chain recombines TRBV14 with TRBJ2-3, with D perhaps TRBD1 (5 bases). Trimming shortened V by 5 bases and J by 2 bases, and 14 bases separated the two germline ends. The CDR3 has 15 amino acids. CDR1 is SGHDN, CDR2 FVKESK, per germline. CDR3 in amino acids: CASSAQRGLTDTQYF. The CDR3 region has the DNA TGTGCCAGCAGCGCCCAAAGGGGCCTCACAGATACGCAGTATTTT.

CDR3 loop: CASSRLLVFEGYTF. The CDR3 DNA sequence: TGTGCCAGCAGTAGACTCCTAGTGTTCGAAGGCTACACCTTC. The chain uses TRBV6-2 or TRBV6-3 and TRBJ1-2; D not resolved. CDR3 size: 14 residues. Germline CDR1 MNHEY, CDR2 SVGEGT. The V end lost 5 bases, the J end lost 8 bases, and 18 bases lay between the germline ends.

The chain recombines TRBV11-3 with TRBJ1-3, with D perhaps matching TRBD1 (6 bases). V lost 8 bases, J lost 2 bases, and 10 bases lay in between. Germline values: CDR1 SGHNT, CDR2 YENEEA. The CDR3 spans 13 residues. The CDR3 sequence is CASATGPGNTIYF. In nucleotides, the CDR3 is TGTGCCAGCGCTACAGGGCCTGGAAACACCATATATTTT.

J is TRBJ2-7 and V is TRBV4-3; TRBD1 matches 11 bases. The V gene's germline CDR1 is LGHNA and CDR2 YSLEER. This CDR3 is 13 amino acids long. Trimming at V came to 4 bases and at J to 5 bases, leaving 1 base not matched to a gene. The DNA of the CDR3 is TGCGCCAGCAGCCCGGGACAGGGGGACGAGCAGTACTTC. Translated: CASSPGQGDEQYF.

This clone was counted once. The CDR3 loop is CASSEIWASKPEKLFF. The CDR3 DNA reads as TGTGCCAGCAGTGAAATCTGGGCCTCTAAACCTGAAAAACTGTTTTTT. V and J are TRBV2 and TRBJ1-4, with D uncertain. V lost 2 bases to trimming and J lost 7 bases, with 17 bases between them. The CDR3 consists of 16 residues. Germline values: CDR1 SNHLY, CDR2 FYNNEI.

The rearrangement links TRBV24-1 to TRBJ1-2; TRBD1 agrees at 9 bases. Germline lookup yields CDR1 KGHDR and CDR2 SFDVKD. V shed 5 bases and J 1 base; nucleotides not matched to a gene: 7. This CDR3 contains 16 residues. CDR3 nucleotide sequence: TGTGCCACCAGTGCCCCGGACAGGGGCAATAACTATGGCTACACCTTC. It codes for CATSAPDRGNNYGYTF.

The V and J genes are TRBV19 and TRBJ2-1; D is undetermined. CDR3 length: 12 amino acids. CDR1 LNHDA and CDR2 SQIVND come from the germline V gene (reference sequence). The V and J ends lost 6 bases and 6 bases respectively, with 9 bases between them. CDR3 nucleotides: TGTGCCAGTAGGACGACTCTCAATGAGCAGTTCTTC. Translating gives CASRTTLNEQFF.

This chain uses TRBV6-5 with TRBJ1-1; D is perhaps TRBD1 (6 bases). Germline V gene sequence: CDR1 MNHEY, CDR2 SVGAGI. The CDR3 is 13 residues long. V gave up 7 bases and J gave up 5 bases, with 14 bases separating them. The chain's CDR3 is CASIRGLGTEAFF. The CDR3 coding sequence is TGTGCCAGCATAAGGGGGTTGGGTACTGAAGCTTTCTTT.

This sequence joins TRBV7-2 and TRBJ1-2; the match to TRBD1 covers 10 bases. V lost 5 bases to trimming and J lost 4 bases; unmatched junction nucleotides: 4. The CDR3 has 14 residues. Germline values: CDR1 SGHTA, CDR2 FQGNSA. The CDR3 coding sequence is TGTGCCAGCAGCCCGACAGGGGGCGTCTATGGCTACACCTTC. It encodes CASSPTGGVYGYTF.

The chain is built from TRBV25-1 and TRBJ1-3; D unresolved. The CDR3 sequence is 13 residues long. Germline V lookup: CDR1 MGHDK, CDR2 SYGVNS. Trimming stripped 3 bases from V and 4 bases from J, with 7 bases between. The CDR3 sequence: CASSDRGGNTIYF. CDR3 nucleotides: TGTGCCAGCAGTGACCGGGGAGGAAACACCATATATTTT.

The CDR3: CASSLFSSYEQYF. In nucleotides, the CDR3 is TGTGCCAGCAGTTTATTCTCCTCCTACGAGCAGTACTTC. The V and J genes are TRBV27 and TRBJ2-7, with no clear D. Germline CDR1 MNHEY, CDR2 SMNVEV (reference sequence). Deletions cut 1 base from V and 0 bases from J, with 4 bases between. CDR3 size: 13 residues.

This sequence joins TRBV5-8 and TRBJ2-1; possible D gene TRBD2, 6 bases. V lost 1 base and J 8 bases, leaving 19 bases between the germline ends. CDR3 length equals 16 residues. From germline, CDR1 is SGHTS and CDR2 YDEGEE. CDR3: CASSLLSMAGSHEQFF. In DNA, the CDR3 is TGTGCCAGCAGCTTGCTTTCGATGGCCGGGAGCCATGAGCAGTTCTTC.

V gene TRBV27 combines with J gene TRBJ2-1, with 12 bases fitting TRBD2. Germline V gives CDR1 MNHEY, CDR2 SMNVEV (reference sequence). V dropped 4 bases and J dropped 4; count of bases not matched to a gene: 5. This CDR3 has 16 amino acids. The CDR3 spells CASSSLLAGGYNEQFF. CDR3 nucleotide sequence: TGTGCCAGCAGTTCCCTACTAGCGGGAGGTTACAATGAGCAGTTCTTC.

This clone has only a few counts. The chain recombines TRBV7-9 with TRBJ2-3, with 9 bases fitting TRBD2. J was trimmed by 5 bases and V by 6 bases; bases with no gene match: 9. Germline CDR1 reads SEHNR; CDR2 reads FQNEAQ (reference sequence). This CDR3 has 15 residues. In DNA, the CDR3 is TGTGCCAGCAGTCAAATAGCGGGAGAGGTAGATACGCAGTATTTT. Protein sequence: CASSQIAGEVDTQYF.

The rearrangement uses TRBV4-3 and TRBJ2-7; no clear D. The CDR3 runs 16 residues. In germline, CDR1 is LGHNA, CDR2 YSLEER. Deletions cut 0 bases from V and 0 bases from J, with 12 bases between. CDR3 in amino acids: CASSQDWRLSSYEQYF. For the CDR3, the DNA is TGCGCCAGCAGCCAAGATTGGCGGTTAAGCTCCTACGAGCAGTACTTC.

In this sample, this clone turned up once. The CDR3 DNA follows: TGTGCCAGCAGGACGGGGACTAGCGGTTTCAAAGAGACCCAGTACTTC. It yields the protein CASRTGTSGFKETQYF. The J gene is TRBJ2-5, the V gene TRBV7-9, with 11 bases that match TRBD2. With V trimmed by 6 bases and J by 3 bases, 9 bases remained unmatched. The CDR3 has 16 amino acids. Germline V gene sequence: CDR1 SEHNR, CDR2 FQNEAQ (reference sequence).

This clone occurred once. The V gene is TRBV4-3, the J gene TRBJ1-6; 9 positions match TRBD1. The CDR3 sequence is 16 residues long. Looked up from germline, CDR1 is LGHNA and CDR2 is YSLEER. J gave up 7 bases and V 1 base, and 5 bases lay outside the gene matches. This CDR3 is CASSQVWTGENSPLHF. As DNA, the CDR3 is TGCGCCAGCAGCCAAGTCTGGACAGGGGAGAATTCACCCCTCCACTTT.

V gene TRBV19 combines with J gene TRBJ2-7; 10 nucleotides line up with TRBD1. This CDR3 has 14 amino acids. The trim removed 1 base at V and 7 bases at J, leaving 4 bases unmatched. Germline assignment: CDR1 LNHDA and CDR2 SQIVND (reference sequence). The CDR3 DNA follows: TGTGCCAGTAGTATAGGACAGGGGGCGCGGGAGCAGTACTTC. Translating gives CASSIGQGAREQYF.

The rearrangement joins TRBV12-3 or TRBV12-4 to TRBJ1-1, with TRBD1 as a possible D gene (5 bases). Trimming cost V 4 bases and J 5 bases, with 11 bases left between them. The CDR3 length is 13 residues. Written as DNA, the CDR3 is TGTGCCAGCAGTTGGGGGGGGTGGACTGAAGCTTTCTTT. Translated: CASSWGGWTEAFF.